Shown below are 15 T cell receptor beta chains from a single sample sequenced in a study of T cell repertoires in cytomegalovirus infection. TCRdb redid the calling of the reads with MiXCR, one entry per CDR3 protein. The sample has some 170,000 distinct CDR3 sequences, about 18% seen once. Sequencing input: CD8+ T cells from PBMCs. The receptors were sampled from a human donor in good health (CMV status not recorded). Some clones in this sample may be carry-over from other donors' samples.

DNA for the CDR3: TGTGCCAGCAGCTTAACCCCGGACAACCTTCATGAAGCTTTCTTT. Protein product: CASSLTPDNLHEAFF. The chain is built from TRBV13 and TRBJ1-1, with D possibly being TRBD1 (5 bases). V gave up 2 bases and J gave up 7 bases, with 17 bases separating them. The length of the CDR3 is 15 residues. The germline V gene has CDR1 PRHDT and CDR2 FYEKMQ (reference sequence).

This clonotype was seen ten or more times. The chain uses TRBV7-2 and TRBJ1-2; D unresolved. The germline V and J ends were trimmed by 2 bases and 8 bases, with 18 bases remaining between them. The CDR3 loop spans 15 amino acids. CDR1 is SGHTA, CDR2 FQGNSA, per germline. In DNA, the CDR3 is TGTGCCAGCAGCTTATCCCCCGCGGAGGCAGAGGGCTACACCTTC. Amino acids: CASSLSPAEAEGYTF.

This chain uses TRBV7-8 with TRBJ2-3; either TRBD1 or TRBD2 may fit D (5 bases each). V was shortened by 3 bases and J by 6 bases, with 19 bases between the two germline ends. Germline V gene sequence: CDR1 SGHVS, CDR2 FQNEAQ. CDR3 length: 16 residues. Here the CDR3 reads CASSLDGTIYQDTQYF. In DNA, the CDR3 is TGTGCCAGCAGCTTGGACGGGACCATCTACCAGGATACGCAGTATTTT.

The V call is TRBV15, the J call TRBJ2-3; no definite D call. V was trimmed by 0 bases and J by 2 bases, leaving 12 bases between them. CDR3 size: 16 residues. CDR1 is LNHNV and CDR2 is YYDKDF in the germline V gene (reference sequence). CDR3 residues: CATSRDRESHTDTQYF. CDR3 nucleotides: TGTGCCACCAGCAGAGACCGTGAGAGTCACACAGATACGCAGTATTTT.

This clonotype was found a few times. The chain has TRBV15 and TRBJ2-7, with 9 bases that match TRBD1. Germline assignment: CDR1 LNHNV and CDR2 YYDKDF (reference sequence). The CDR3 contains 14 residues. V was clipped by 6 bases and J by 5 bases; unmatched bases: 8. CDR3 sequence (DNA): TGTGCCACCAGACGAGGGACAGGGCTCGACGAGCAGTACTTC. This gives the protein CATRRGTGLDEQYF.

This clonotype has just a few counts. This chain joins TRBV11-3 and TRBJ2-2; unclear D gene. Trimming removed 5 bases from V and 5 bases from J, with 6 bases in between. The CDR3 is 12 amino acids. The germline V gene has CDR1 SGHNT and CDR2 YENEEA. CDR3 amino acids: CASSISTGELFF. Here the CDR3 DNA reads TGTGCCAGCAGCATTAGTACCGGGGAGCTGTTTTTT.

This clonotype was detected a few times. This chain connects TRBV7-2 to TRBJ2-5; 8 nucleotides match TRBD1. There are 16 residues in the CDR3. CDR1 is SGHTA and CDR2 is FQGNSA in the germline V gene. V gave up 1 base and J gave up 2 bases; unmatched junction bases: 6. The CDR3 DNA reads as TGTGCCAGCAGCTTAGTCGACAGGGGACAACAAGAGACCCAGTACTTC. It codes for CASSLVDRGQQETQYF.

The CDR3 DNA reads TGTGCCAGCAGTTCCCCGGCCGCTATTTCTCCCGGGGAGCTGTTTTTT. Protein: CASSSPAAISPGELFF. The genes are TRBV28 and TRBJ2-2, with D uncertain. The germline V gene encodes CDR1 MDHEN and CDR2 SYDVKM. CDR3 length: 16 amino acids. V was trimmed by 4 bases and J by 6 bases, leaving 18 bases between them.

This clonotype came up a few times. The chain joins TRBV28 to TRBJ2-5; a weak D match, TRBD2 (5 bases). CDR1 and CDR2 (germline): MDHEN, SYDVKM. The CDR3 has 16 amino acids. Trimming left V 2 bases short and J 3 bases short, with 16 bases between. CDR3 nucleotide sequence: TGTGCCAGCAGTTTACTAGCCGAGGGAAGAGAAGAGACCCAGTACTTC. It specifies CASSLLAEGREETQYF.

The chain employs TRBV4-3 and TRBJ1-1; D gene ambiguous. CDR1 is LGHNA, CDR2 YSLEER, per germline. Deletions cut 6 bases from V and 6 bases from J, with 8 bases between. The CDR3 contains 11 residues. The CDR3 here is CASRTPSEAFF. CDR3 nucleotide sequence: TGCGCCAGCAGAACGCCCTCTGAAGCTTTCTTT.

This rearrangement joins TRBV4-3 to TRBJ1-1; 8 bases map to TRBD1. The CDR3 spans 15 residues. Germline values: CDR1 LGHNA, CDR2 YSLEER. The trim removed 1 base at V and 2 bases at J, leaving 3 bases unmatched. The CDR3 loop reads CASSQATGGNTEAFF. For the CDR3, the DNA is TGCGCCAGCAGCCAAGCCACAGGGGGAAACACTGAAGCTTTCTTT.

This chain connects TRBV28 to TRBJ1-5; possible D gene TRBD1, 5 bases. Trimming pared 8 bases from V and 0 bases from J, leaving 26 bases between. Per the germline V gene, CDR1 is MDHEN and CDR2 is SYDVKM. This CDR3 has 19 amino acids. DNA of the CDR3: TGTGCCAGCGACTTTTATATCGCCGGGGCCAGCTATAGCAATCAGCCCCAGCATTTT. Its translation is CASDFYIAGASYSNQPQHF.

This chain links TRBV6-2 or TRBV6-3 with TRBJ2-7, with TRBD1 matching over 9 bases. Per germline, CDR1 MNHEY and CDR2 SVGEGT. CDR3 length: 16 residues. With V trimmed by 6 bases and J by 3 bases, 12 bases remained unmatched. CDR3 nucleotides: TGTGCCAGCAGACGAGGAGAGGACAGGGGAATCTACGAGCAGTACTTC. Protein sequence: CASRRGEDRGIYEQYF.

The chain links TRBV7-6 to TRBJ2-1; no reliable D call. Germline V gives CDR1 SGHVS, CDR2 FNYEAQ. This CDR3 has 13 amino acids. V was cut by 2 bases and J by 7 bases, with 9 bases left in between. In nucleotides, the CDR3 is TGTGCCAGCAGCTTACTGACCGTGAATGAGCAGTTCTTC. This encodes CASSLLTVNEQFF.

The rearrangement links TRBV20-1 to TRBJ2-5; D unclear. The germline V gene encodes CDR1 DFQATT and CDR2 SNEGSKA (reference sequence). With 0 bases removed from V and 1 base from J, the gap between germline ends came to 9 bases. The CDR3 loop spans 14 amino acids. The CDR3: CSARDRNFQETQYF. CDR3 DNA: TGCAGTGCTAGAGATAGGAACTTCCAAGAGACCCAGTACTTC.